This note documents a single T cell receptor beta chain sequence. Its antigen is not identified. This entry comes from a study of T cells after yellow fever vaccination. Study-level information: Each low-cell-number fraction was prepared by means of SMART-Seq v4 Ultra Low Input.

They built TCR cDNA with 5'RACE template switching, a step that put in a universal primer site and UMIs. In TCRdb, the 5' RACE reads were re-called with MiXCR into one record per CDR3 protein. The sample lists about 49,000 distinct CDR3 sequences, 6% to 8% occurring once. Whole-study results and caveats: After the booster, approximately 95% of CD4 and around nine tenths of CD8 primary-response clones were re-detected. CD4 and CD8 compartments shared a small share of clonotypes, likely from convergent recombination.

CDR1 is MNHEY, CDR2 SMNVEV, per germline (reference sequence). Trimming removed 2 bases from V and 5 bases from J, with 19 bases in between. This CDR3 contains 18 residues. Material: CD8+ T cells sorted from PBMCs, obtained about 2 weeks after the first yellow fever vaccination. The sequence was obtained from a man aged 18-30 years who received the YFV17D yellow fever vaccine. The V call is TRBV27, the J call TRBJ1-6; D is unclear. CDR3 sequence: CASSLRQALWDHNSPLHF. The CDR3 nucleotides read TGTGCCAGCAGTTTACGCCAGGCCCTTTGGGATCATAATTCACCCCTCCACTTT.